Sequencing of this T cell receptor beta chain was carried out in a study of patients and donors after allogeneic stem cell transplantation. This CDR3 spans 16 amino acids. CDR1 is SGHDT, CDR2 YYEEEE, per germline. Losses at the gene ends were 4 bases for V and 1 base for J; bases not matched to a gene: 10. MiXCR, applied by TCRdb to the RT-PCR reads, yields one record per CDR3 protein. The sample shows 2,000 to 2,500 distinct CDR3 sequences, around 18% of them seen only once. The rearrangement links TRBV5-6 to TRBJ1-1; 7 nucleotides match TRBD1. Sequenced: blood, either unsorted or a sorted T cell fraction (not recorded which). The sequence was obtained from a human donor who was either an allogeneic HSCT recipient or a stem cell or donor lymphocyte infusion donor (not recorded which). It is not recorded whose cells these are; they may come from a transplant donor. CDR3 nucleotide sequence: TGTGCCAGCAGCCTGAACAGGGGAAGGTGGAACACTGAAGCTTTCTTT. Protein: CASSLNRGRWNTEAFF.